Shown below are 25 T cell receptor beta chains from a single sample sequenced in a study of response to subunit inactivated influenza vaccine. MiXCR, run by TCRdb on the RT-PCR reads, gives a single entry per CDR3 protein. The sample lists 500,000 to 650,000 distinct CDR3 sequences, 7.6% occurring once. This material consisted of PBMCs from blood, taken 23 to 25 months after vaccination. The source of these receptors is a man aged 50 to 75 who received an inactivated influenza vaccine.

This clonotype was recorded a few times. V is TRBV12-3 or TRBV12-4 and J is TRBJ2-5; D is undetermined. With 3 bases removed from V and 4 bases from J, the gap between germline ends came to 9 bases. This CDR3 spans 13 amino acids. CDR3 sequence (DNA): TGTGCCAGCAGTTTGACGTTCCGAGAGACCCAGTACTTC. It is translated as CASSLTFRETQYF.

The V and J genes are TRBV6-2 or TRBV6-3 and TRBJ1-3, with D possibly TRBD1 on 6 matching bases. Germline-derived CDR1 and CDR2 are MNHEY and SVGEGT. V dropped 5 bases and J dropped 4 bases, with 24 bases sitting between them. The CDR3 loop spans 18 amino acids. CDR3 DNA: TGTGCCAGCAGTCTCCTCCGACGAACAGGGATTGGAGGAAACACCATATATTTT. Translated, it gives CASSLLRRTGIGGNTIYF.

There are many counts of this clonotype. The CDR3 region is CASSLRSASDTQYF. DNA of the CDR3: TGCGCCAGCAGCTTAAGGTCCGCCTCAGATACGCAGTATTTT. The chain couples TRBV5-1 to TRBJ2-3; D is undetermined. V was clipped by 2 bases and J by 4 bases, with 11 bases between them. Germline lookup yields CDR1 SGHRS and CDR2 YFSETQ. The CDR3 sequence is 14 residues long.

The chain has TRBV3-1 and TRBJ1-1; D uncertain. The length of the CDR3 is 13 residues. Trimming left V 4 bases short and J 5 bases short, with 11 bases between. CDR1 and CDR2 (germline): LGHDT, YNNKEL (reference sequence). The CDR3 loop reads CASSLSSGTEAFF. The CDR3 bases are TGTGCCAGCAGCCTATCCTCCGGGACTGAAGCTTTCTTT. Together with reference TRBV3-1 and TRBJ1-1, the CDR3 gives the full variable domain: DTAVSQTPKYLVTQMGNDKSIKCEQNLGHDTMYWYKQDSKKFLKIMFSYNNKELIINETVPNRFSPKSPDKAHLNLHINSLELGDSAVYFCASSLSSGTEAFFGQGTRLTVV.

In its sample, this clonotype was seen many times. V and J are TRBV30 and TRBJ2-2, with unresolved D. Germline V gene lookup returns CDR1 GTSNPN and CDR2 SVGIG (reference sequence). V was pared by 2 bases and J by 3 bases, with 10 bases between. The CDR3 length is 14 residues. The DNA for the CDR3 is TGTGCCTGGAGTATAGGGTCTGACACCGGGGAGCTGTTTTTT. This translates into CAWSIGSDTGELFF.

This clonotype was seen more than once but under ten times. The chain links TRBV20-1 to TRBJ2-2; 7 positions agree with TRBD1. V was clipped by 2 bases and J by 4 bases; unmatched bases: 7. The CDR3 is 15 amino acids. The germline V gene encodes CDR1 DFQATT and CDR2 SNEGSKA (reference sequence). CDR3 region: CSARLTGAVTGELFF. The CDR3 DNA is TGCAGTGCTAGACTCACAGGGGCGGTCACCGGGGAGCTGTTTTTT.

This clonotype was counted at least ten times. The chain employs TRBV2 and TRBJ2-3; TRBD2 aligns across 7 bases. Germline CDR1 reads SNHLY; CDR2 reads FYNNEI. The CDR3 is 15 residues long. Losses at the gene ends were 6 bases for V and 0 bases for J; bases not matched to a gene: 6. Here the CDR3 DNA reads TGTGCCAGCAGAGACTCTAGCGGTAGCACAGATACGCAGTATTTT. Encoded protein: CASRDSSGSTDTQYF.

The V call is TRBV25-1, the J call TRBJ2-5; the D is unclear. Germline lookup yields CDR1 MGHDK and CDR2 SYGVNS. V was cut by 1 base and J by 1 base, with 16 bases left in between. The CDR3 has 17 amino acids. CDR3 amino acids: CASSESPPSVRQETQYF. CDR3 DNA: TGTGCCAGCAGTGAATCCCCCCCAAGCGTACGCCAAGAGACCCAGTACTTC.

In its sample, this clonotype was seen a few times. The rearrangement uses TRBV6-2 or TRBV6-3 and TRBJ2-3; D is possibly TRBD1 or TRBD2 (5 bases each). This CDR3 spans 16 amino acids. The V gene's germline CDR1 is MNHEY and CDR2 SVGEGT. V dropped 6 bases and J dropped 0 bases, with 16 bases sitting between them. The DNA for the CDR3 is TGTGCCAGCAGCTCTACGCCGGGACGGAGCACAGATACGCAGTATTTT. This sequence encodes CASSSTPGRSTDTQYF.

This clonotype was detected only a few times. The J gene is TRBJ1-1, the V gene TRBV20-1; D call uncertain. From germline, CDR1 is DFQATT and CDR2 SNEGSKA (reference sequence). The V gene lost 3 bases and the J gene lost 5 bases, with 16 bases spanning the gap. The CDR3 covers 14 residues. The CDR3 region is CSASPPIGGTEAFF. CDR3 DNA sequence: TGCAGTGCTAGCCCTCCTATAGGCGGTACTGAAGCTTTCTTT.

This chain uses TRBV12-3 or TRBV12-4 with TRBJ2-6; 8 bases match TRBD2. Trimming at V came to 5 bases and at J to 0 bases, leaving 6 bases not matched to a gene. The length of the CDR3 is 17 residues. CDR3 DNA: TGTGCCAGCAGTCCGGGGGGGAGCAACTCTGGGGCCAACGTCCTGACTTTC. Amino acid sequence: CASSPGGSNSGANVLTF.

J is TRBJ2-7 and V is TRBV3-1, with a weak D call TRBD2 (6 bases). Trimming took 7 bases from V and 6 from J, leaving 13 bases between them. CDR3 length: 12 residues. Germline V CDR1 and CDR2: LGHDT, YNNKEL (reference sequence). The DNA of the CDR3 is TGTGCCAGCAATCTGGGAGGTCTCGAGCAGTACTTC. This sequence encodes CASNLGGLEQYF.

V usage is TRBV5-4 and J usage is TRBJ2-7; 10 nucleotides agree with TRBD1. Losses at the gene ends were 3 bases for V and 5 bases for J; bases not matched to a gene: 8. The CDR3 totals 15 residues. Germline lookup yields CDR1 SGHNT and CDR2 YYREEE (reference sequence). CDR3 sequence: CASSSPGQGYHEQYF. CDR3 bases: TGTGCCAGCAGCTCGCCGGGACAGGGGTACCACGAGCAGTACTTC.

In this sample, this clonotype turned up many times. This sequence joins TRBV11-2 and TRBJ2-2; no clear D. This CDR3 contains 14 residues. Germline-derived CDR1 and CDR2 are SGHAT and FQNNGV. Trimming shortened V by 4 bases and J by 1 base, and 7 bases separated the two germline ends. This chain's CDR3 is CASSSGVNTGELFF. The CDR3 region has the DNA TGTGCCAGCAGCTCCGGAGTGAACACCGGGGAGCTGTTTTTT.

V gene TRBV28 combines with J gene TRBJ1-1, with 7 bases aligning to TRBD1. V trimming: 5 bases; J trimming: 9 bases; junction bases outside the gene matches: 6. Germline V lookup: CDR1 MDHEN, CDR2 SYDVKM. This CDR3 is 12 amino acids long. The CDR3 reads CASSVPGQQAFF. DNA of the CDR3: TGTGCCAGCAGTGTACCGGGACAGCAAGCTTTCTTT.

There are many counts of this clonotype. The CDR3 DNA reads as TGTGCCACCAGCGTAGGACCGCAGCAAGAGACCCAGTACTTC. Its protein is CATSVGPQQETQYF. V is TRBV15 and J is TRBJ2-5; D gene uncertain. Trimming left V 5 bases short and J 2 bases short, with 12 bases between. Looked up from germline, CDR1 is LNHNV and CDR2 is YYDKDF (reference sequence). The CDR3 is 14 residues long.

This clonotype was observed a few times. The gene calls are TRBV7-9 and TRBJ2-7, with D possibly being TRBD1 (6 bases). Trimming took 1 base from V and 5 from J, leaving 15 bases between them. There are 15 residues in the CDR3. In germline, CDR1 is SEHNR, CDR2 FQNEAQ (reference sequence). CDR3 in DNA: TGTGCCAGCAGCTTAGTCGTGGCAGGGGCGGACGAGCAGTACTTC. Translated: CASSLVVAGADEQYF.

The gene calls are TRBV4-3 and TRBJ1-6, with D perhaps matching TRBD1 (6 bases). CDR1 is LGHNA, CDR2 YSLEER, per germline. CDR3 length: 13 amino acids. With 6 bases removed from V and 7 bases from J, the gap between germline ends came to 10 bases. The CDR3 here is CASRRTENSPLHF. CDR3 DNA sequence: TGCGCCAGCAGGAGGACAGAGAATTCACCCCTCCACTTT.

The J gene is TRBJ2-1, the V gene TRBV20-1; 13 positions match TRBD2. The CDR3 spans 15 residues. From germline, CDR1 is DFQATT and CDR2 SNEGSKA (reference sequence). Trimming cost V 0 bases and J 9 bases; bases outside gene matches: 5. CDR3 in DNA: TGCAGTGCTAGAGATGTACTAGCGGGAGGGTCTGAGCAGTTCTTC. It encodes CSARDVLAGGSEQFF.

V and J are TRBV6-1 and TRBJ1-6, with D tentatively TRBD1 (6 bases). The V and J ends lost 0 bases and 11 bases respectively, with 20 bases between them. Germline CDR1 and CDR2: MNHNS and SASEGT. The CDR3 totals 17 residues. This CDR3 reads CASSEALSNNRAPPLHF. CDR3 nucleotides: TGTGCCAGCAGTGAAGCGCTTTCTAATAACAGGGCACCACCCCTCCACTTT.

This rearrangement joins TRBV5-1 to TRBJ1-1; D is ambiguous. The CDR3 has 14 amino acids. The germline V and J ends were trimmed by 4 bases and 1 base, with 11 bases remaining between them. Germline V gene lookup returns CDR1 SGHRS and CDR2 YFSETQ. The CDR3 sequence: CASSTDPRNTEAFF. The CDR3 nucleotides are TGCGCCAGCAGCACAGACCCACGGAACACTGAAGCTTTCTTT.

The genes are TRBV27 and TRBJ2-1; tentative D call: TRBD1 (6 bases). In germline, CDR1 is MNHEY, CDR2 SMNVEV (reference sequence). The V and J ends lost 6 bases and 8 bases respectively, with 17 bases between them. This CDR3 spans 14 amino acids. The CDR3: CASSYGTLGHEQFF. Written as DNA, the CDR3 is TGTGCCAGCAGCTACGGGACATTGGGGCATGAGCAGTTCTTC.

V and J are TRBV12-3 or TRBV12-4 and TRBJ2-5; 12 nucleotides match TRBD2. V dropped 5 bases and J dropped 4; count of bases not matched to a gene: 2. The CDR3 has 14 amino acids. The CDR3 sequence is CASSGLAGLETQYF. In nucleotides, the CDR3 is TGTGCCAGCAGTGGACTAGCGGGGTTAGAGACCCAGTACTTC.

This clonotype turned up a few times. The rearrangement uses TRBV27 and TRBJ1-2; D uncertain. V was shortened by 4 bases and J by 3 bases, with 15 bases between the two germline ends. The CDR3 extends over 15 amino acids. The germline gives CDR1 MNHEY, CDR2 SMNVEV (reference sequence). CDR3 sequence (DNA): TGTGCCAGCAGTTCTCCCCGGACCGGGGACTATGGCTACACCTTC. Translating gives CASSSPRTGDYGYTF.

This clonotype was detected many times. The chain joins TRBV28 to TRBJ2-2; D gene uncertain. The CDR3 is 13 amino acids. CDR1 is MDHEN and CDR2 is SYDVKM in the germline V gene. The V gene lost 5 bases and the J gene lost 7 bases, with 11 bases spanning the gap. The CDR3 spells CASSRTVRGELFF. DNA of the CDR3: TGTGCCAGCAGTCGAACAGTTCGCGGGGAGCTGTTTTTT.